Below are 4 T cell receptor beta chains sequenced from a single sample in a study of PD-L1 blockade in urothelial cancer. Assay used: immunoSEQ multiplex PCR; TCRdb lists only in-frame clones, some missing. The table records about 51,000 clones, 75% to 90% of them present only once. Sequencing used PBMCs, obtained around atezolizumab (anti-PD-L1) treatment. All receptors derive from a man between 60 and 75 years old with urothelial cancer.

This chain uses TRBV19 with TRBJ1-1; TRBD1 matches 11 bases. This CDR3 comprises 18 residues. V lost 3 bases and J lost 4; bases outside the gene matches: 13. CDR1 and CDR2 (germline): LNHDA, SQIVND (reference sequence). The CDR3 here is CASSMRDRGVPLGTEAFF. The CDR3 coding sequence is TGTGCCAGTAGTATGAGGGACAGGGGGGTACCCTTGGGCACTGAAGCTTTCTTT.

The rearrangement links TRBV27 to TRBJ2-3, with D tentatively TRBD1 (6 bases). Looked up from germline, CDR1 is MNHEY and CDR2 is SMNVEV (reference sequence). The CDR3 covers 15 residues. Trimming removed 5 bases at V and 8 bases at J, with 20 bases between. This CDR3 is CASSPYLNRVVTQYF. Written as DNA, the CDR3 is TGTGCCAGCAGTCCTTACTTAAACAGGGTAGTTACGCAGTATTTT.

The chain carries TRBV30 and TRBJ1-4; no definite D call. Per germline, CDR1 GTSNPN and CDR2 SVGIG (reference sequence). The CDR3 runs 12 residues. V lost 4 bases and J lost 7, with 10 bases in between. CDR3 sequence reads: CAWMVSGEKLFF. In DNA, the CDR3 is TGTGCCTGGATGGTTTCGGGTGAAAAACTGTTTTTT.

CDR3 coding DNA: TGTGCCAGCAGTGACCCCTCACAGATCTATGGCTACACCTTC. Protein product: CASSDPSQIYGYTF. The gene calls are TRBV2 and TRBJ1-2; the D is unclear. From germline, CDR1 is SNHLY and CDR2 FYNNEI. V lost 3 bases and J 4 bases, leaving 12 bases between the germline ends. The CDR3 is made up of 14 amino acids.